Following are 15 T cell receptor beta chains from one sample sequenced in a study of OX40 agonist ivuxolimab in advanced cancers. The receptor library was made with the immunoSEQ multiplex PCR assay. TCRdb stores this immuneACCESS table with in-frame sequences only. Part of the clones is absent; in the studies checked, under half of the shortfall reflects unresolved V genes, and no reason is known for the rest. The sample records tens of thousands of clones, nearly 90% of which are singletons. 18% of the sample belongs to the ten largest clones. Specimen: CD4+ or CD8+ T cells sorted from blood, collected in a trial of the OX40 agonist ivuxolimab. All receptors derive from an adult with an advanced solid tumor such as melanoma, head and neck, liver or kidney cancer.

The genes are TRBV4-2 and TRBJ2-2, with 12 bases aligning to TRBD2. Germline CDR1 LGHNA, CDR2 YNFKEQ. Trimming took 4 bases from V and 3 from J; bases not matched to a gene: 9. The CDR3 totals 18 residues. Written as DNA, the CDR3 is TGTGCCAGCAGCCGTACGACTAGCGGGGGAGGGTACACCGGGGAGCTGTTTTTT. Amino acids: CASSRTTSGGGYTGELFF.

CDR3 residues: CASSDSWGGTEAFF. The CDR3 nucleotides are TGTGCCAGCAGTGACTCTTGGGGTGGAACTGAAGCTTTCTTT. The chain has TRBV6-4 and TRBJ1-1; D gene unclear. There are 14 residues in the CDR3. Germline V gene sequence: CDR1 MRHNA, CDR2 SNTAGT. Trimming took 0 bases from V and 5 from J, leaving 10 bases between them.

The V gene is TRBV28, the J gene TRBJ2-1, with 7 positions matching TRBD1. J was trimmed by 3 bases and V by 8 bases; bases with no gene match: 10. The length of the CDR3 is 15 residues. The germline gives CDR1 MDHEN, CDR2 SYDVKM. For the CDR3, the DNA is TGTGCCAGCCACCCTCGGGACAGAGTCTACAATGAGCAGTTCTTC. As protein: CASHPRDRVYNEQFF.

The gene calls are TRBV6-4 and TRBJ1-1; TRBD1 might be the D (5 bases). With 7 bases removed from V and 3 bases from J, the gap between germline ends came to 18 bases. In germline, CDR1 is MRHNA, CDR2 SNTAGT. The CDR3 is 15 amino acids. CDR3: CASNGRDRIDTEAFF. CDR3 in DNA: TGTGCCAGCAACGGACGGGACCGAATTGACACTGAAGCTTTCTTT.

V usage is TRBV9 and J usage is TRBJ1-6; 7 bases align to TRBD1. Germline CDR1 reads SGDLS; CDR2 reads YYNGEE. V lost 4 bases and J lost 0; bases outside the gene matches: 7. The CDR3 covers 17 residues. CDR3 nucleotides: TGTGCCAGCAGCCCTAGGGGGACAGCCTCCTATAATTCACCCCTCCACTTT. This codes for CASSPRGTASYNSPLHF.

The CDR3 is CASSYVGANTEAFF. In nucleotides, the CDR3 is TGTGCCAGCAGTTACGTTGGGGCGAACACTGAAGCTTTCTTT. The chain couples TRBV6-6 to TRBJ1-1, with D possibly being TRBD1 (5 bases). The CDR3 sequence is 14 residues long. Germline CDR1 reads MNHNY; CDR2 reads SVGAGI (reference sequence). The germline V and J ends were trimmed by 2 bases and 1 base, with 8 bases remaining between them.

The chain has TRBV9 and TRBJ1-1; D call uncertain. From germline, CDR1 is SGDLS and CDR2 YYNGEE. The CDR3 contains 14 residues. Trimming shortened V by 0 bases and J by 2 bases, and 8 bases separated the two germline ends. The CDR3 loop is CASSVVSGNTEAFF. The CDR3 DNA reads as TGTGCCAGCAGCGTAGTAAGCGGTAACACTGAAGCTTTCTTT.

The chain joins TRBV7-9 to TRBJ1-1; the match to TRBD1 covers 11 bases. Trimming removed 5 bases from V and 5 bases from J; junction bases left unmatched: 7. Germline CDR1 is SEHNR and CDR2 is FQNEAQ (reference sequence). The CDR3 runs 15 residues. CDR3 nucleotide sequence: TGTGCCAGCAGCCCCCGGACAGGGGGCTGGACTGAAGCTTTCTTT. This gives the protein CASSPRTGGWTEAFF. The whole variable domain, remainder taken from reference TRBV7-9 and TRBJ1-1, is DTGVSQNPRHKITKRGQNVTFRCDPISEHNRLYWYRQTLGQGPEFLTYFQNEAQLEKSRLLSDRFSAERPKGSFSTLEIQRTEQGDSAMYLCASSPRTGGWTEAFFGQGTRLTVV.

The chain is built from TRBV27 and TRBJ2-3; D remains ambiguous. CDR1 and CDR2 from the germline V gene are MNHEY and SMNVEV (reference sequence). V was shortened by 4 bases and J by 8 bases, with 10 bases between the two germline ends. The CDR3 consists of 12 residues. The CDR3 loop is CASSSSASTQYF. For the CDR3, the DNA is TGTGCCAGCAGTTCCTCTGCGAGTACGCAGTATTTT.

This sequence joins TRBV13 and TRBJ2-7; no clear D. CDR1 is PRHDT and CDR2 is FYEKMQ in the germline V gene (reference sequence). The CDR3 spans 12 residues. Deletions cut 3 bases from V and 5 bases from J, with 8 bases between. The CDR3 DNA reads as TGTGCCAGCAGCTTGGGCGAGAACGAGCAGTACTTC. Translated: CASSLGENEQYF.

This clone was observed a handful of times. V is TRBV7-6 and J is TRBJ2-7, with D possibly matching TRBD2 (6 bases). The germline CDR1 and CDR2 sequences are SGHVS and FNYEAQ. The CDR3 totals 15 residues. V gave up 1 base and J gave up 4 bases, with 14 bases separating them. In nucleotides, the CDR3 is TGTGCCAGCAGCTTAGTCGGGGGTGGTCATTACGAGCAGTACTTC. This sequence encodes CASSLVGGGHYEQYF. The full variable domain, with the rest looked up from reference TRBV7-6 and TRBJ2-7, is GAGVSQSPRYKVTKRGQDVALRCDPISGHVSLYWYRQALGQGPEFLTYFNYEAQQDKSGLPNDRFSAERPEGSISTLTIQRTEQRDSAMYRCASSLVGGGHYEQYFGPGTRLTVT.

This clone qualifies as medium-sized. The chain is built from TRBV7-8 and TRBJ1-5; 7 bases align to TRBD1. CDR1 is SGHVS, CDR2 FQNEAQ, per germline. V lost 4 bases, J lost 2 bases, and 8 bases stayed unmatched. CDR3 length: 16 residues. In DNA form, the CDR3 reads TGTGCCAGCAGCTCCACAGGGGAAGGGGGCAATCAGCCCCAGCATTTT. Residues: CASSSTGEGGNQPQHF.

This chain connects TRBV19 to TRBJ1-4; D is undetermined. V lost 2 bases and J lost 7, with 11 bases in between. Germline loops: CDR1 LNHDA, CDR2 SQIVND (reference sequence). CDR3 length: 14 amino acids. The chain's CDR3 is CASSIRGQSEKLFF. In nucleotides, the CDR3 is TGTGCCAGTAGTATACGGGGTCAAAGTGAAAAACTGTTTTTT.

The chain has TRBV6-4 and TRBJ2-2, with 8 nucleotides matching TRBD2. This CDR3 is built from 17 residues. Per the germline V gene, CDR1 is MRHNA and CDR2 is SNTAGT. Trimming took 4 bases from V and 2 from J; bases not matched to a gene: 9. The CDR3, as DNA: TGTGCCAGCAGTGTCGACGGGGGGGTAATCAACACCGGGGAGCTGTTTTTT. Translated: CASSVDGGVINTGELFF.

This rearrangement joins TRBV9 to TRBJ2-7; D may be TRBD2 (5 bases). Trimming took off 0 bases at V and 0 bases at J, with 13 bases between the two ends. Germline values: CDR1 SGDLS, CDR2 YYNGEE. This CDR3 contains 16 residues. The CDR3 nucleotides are TGTGCCAGCAGCGTAGTGGCAGCGGAAAGCTCCTACGAGCAGTACTTC. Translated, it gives CASSVVAAESSYEQYF.